Listed here are 18 T cell receptor beta chains from one sample, sequenced in a study of monozygotic twins with inflammatory bowel disease. No DNA is given; TCRdb re-called the 5' RACE reads and lists each CDR3 protein once. The sample table includes nearly 450,000 distinct CDR3 sequences. The sequenced material came from blood. Every receptor here comes from a human donor with ulcerative colitis or Crohn's disease, or a healthy co-twin of an affected twin (not recorded which).

The genes are TRBV7-2 and TRBJ2-5. This CDR3 comprises 14 residues. Germline assignment: CDR1 SGHTA and CDR2 FQGNSA. CDR3: CASSFDSLQETQYF.

The chain is built from TRBV4-3 and TRBJ2-2; TCRdb reports TRBD1, a call that lacks DNA to check it against. The CDR3 sequence is 17 residues long. Germline-derived CDR1 and CDR2 are LGHNA and YSLEER. CDR3 region: CASSQDRGGRSTGELFF.

The chain employs TRBV19 and TRBJ2-7; TCRdb selects TRBD1, and the lack of DNA leaves this call unchecked. The CDR3 loop spans 14 amino acids. Germline loops: CDR1 LNHDA, CDR2 SQIVND (reference sequence). This chain's CDR3 is CASSIRGGGYEQYF.

The CDR3 protein is CASSHGLGVQETQYF. The rearrangement uses TRBV28 and TRBJ2-5; the D call of TRBD1 rests on TCRdb alone, since no DNA is present to check it. Germline values: CDR1 MDHEN, CDR2 SYDVKM. This CDR3 is 15 amino acids long.

The rearrangement joins TRBV19 to TRBJ1-4. CDR1 LNHDA and CDR2 SQIVND come from the germline V gene (reference sequence). This CDR3 is 14 amino acids long. CDR3 protein: CASSEVATNEKLFF.

The chain combines TRBV5-1 with TRBJ2-1; with no DNA, the TCRdb D assignment of TRBD2 cannot be verified. Germline V gene lookup returns CDR1 SGHRS and CDR2 YFSETQ. CDR3 length: 15 amino acids. CDR3 protein: CASTEPSGAYNEQFF.

The chain carries TRBV5-1 and TRBJ2-5; the D gene TCRdb calls, TRBD1, cannot be checked with no DNA. This CDR3 is 14 amino acids long. Germline loops: CDR1 SGHRS, CDR2 YFSETQ. The CDR3 reads CASSLVPGEETQYF.

This chain's CDR3 is CASSQDLRGSNQPQHF. This chain joins TRBV4-2 and TRBJ1-5; TCRdb selects TRBD1, and the lack of DNA leaves this call unchecked. Germline values: CDR1 LGHNA, CDR2 YNFKEQ. CDR3 size: 16 residues.

The chain carries TRBV24-1 and TRBJ2-1. Per the germline V gene, CDR1 is KGHDR and CDR2 is SFDVKD. CDR3 size: 16 residues. CDR3 region: CATSDPAGSSYNEQFF.

Here the CDR3 reads CASSPKQGNTEAFF. The rearrangement links TRBV7-9 to TRBJ1-1; TCRdb indicates TRBD1, and absent DNA this call remains unverified. The CDR3 is 14 residues long. Germline V gene sequence: CDR1 SEHNR, CDR2 FQNEAQ (reference sequence).

The gene calls are TRBV5-1 and TRBJ2-5; the D call of TRBD1 rests on TCRdb alone, since no DNA is present to check it. Germline CDR1 and CDR2: SGHRS and YFSETQ. This CDR3 has 12 amino acids. CDR3 loop: CASSFPGETQYF.

V usage is TRBV19 and J usage is TRBJ1-5; the TCRdb call, TRBD1, lacks DNA for checking. The V gene's germline CDR1 is LNHDA and CDR2 SQIVND (reference sequence). The length of the CDR3 is 14 residues. The CDR3 loop reads CASSRQVEGWPQHF.

V usage is TRBV6-4 and J usage is TRBJ2-4; TCRdb lists TRBD1, though no DNA is available to test this call. CDR1 is MRHNA, CDR2 SNTAGT, per germline. CDR3 length equals 16 residues. The CDR3 region is CASSLTGGEAKNIQYF.

The chain couples TRBV2 to TRBJ1-2; TCRdb's D call of TRBD1 is untestable without DNA. This CDR3 region has 12 residues. Germline V gene data show CDR1 as SNHLY and CDR2 as FYNNEI. The chain's CDR3 is CASSGTGGGYTF.

Here the CDR3 reads CAWTQGAEQYF. The gene calls are TRBV30 and TRBJ2-7; as DNA is missing, the TRBD1 call by TCRdb cannot be tested. This CDR3 contains 11 residues. In germline, CDR1 is GTSNPN, CDR2 SVGIG (reference sequence).

The chain employs TRBV7-2 and TRBJ1-4. This CDR3 has 15 residues. Germline CDR1 reads SGHTA; CDR2 reads FQGNSA. The CDR3 sequence is CASSLRLGVNEKLFF.

V gene TRBV7-9 combines with J gene TRBJ1-4. The CDR3 has 15 residues. CDR1 is SEHNR and CDR2 is FQNEAQ in the germline V gene (reference sequence). The CDR3 here is CASSPSGRLNEKLFF.

This chain links TRBV7-2 with TRBJ2-5; checking the TCRdb D call of TRBD2 is not possible without DNA. CDR3 length equals 14 residues. From germline, CDR1 is SGHTA and CDR2 FQGNSA. The CDR3 spells CASSSGTSKETQYF.